A single sample gave rise to the 31 T cell receptor beta chains below, sequenced in a study of blood T cell repertoires in COVID-19. Sequenced by immunoSEQ multiplex PCR; TCRdb stores in-frame clones only, minus some. The sample has 200,000 to 300,000 clones; around four fifths are singletons. Sequencing input: peripheral blood. The receptors were sampled from a man aged 45 to 65 with acute or convalescent COVID-19.

The CDR3 here is CAISYSGGASYNEQFF. The DNA for the CDR3 is TGTGCCATCAGTTATAGCGGGGGGGCCTCCTACAATGAGCAGTTCTTC. The genes are TRBV10-3 and TRBJ2-1, with 11 nucleotides matching TRBD2. The CDR3 is made up of 16 amino acids. Germline CDR1 is ENHRY and CDR2 is SYGVKD. Unmatched junction bases numbered 3, after V lost 5 bases and J lost 0 bases.

The chain has TRBV24-1 and TRBJ2-5; 12 nucleotides match TRBD1. The CDR3 is made up of 18 amino acids. Germline trimming cut 6 bases from V and 4 bases from J; bases unmatched to any gene: 14. In germline, CDR1 is KGHDR, CDR2 SFDVKD. CDR3 DNA sequence: TGTGCCACCAGTTGGGGACAGGGGGCTTTAGGGGTGTTAGAGACCCAGTACTTC. Protein: CATSWGQGALGVLETQYF.

The V gene is TRBV11-2, the J gene TRBJ2-5; 7 bases fit TRBD1. The CDR3 extends over 16 amino acids. Germline CDR1 SGHAT, CDR2 FQNNGV. V lost 1 base, J lost 2 bases, and 7 bases stayed unmatched. CDR3 residues: CASSLGGRGWQETQYF. The CDR3 coding sequence is TGTGCCAGCAGCTTAGGGGGCAGGGGGTGGCAAGAGACCCAGTACTTC.

The rearrangement joins TRBV5-4 to TRBJ1-5; 7 positions agree with TRBD1. CDR1 and CDR2 (germline): SGHNT, YYREEE (reference sequence). CDR3 length equals 14 residues. Trimming removed 4 bases from V and 5 bases from J; junction bases left unmatched: 6. The CDR3 bases are TGTGCCAGCAGCAAACAGGGGAAGGATCAGCCCCAGCATTTT. Translated: CASSKQGKDQPQHF. The full variable domain, with the rest looked up from reference TRBV5-4 and TRBJ1-5, is ETGVTQSPTHLIKTRGQQVTLRCSSQSGHNTVSWYQQALGQGPQFIFQYYREEENGRGNFPPRFSGLQFPNYSSELNVNALELDDSALYLCASSKQGKDQPQHFGDGTRLSIL.

The chain carries TRBV6-5 and TRBJ1-1, with D perhaps matching TRBD1 (6 bases). The CDR3 spans 16 residues. V lost 0 bases, J lost 2 bases, and 13 bases lay in between. Per the germline V gene, CDR1 is MNHEY and CDR2 is SVGAGI. The CDR3 DNA follows: TGTGCCAGCAGTTACTCGACACAGGGAGTAAACACTGAAGCTTTCTTT. It translates to CASSYSTQGVNTEAFF.

This clone has only a few counts. V gene TRBV4-2 combines with J gene TRBJ2-2, with TRBD2 matching 8 bases. CDR1 is LGHNA, CDR2 YNFKEQ, per germline. Trimming took 0 bases from V and 2 from J; bases not matched to a gene: 8. This CDR3 has 18 amino acids. The CDR3 loop is CASSQDFAAGGNTGELFF. CDR3 nucleotides: TGTGCCAGCAGCCAAGATTTTGCTGCGGGAGGTAACACCGGGGAGCTGTTTTTT.

The J gene is TRBJ2-7, the V gene TRBV6-5, with 9 bases that match TRBD2. The CDR3 covers 15 residues. The trim removed 4 bases at V and 6 bases at J, leaving 10 bases unmatched. Germline V gene sequence: CDR1 MNHEY, CDR2 SVGAGI. The CDR3 loop reads CASSSGTSSRREQYF. The CDR3 coding sequence is TGTGCCAGCAGTTCCGGGACTAGCTCGCGGCGCGAGCAGTACTTC.

The count of this clone is one. This chain connects TRBV4-1 to TRBJ2-5; a possible D gene is TRBD1 (6 bases). Germline lookup yields CDR1 MGHRA and CDR2 YSYEKL. The CDR3 runs 15 residues. V was trimmed by 0 bases and J by 5 bases, leaving 13 bases between them. CDR3 DNA: TGCGCCAGCAGCCAAGAGGGGACAAAGAGGGAGACCCAGTACTTC. It encodes CASSQEGTKRETQYF.

The chain has TRBV7-2 and TRBJ2-7; 7 bases fit TRBD2. With V trimmed by 2 bases and J by 9 bases, 7 bases remained unmatched. Germline lookup yields CDR1 SGHTA and CDR2 FQGNSA. There are 13 residues in the CDR3. The CDR3 region has the DNA TGTGCCAGCAGCTTATTGGCTAGCGGAGTGCAGTACTTC. Translation: CASSLLASGVQYF. The full variable domain, rest sourced from reference TRBV7-2 and TRBJ2-7, is GAGVSQSPSNKVTEKGKDVELRCDPISGHTALYWYRQSLGQGLEFLIYFQGNSAPDKSGLPSDRFSAERTGGSVSTLTIQRTQQEDSAVYLCASSLLASGVQYFGPGTRLTVT.

This clone was seen only a few times. The V gene is TRBV19, the J gene TRBJ2-5; 7 bases map to TRBD2. CDR3 length: 16 amino acids. The germline V gene encodes CDR1 LNHDA and CDR2 SQIVND (reference sequence). V shed 3 bases, J shed 2 bases, and the junction held 9 bases outside the gene matches. This CDR3 is CASSILTTSEQETQYF. CDR3 nucleotides: TGTGCCAGTAGTATTCTTACAACTAGCGAACAAGAGACCCAGTACTTC.

This sequence joins TRBV6-6 and TRBJ1-5, with D possibly being TRBD1 (5 bases). The length of the CDR3 is 16 residues. Germline loops: CDR1 MNHNY, CDR2 SVGAGI (reference sequence). V was pared by 0 bases and J by 2 bases, with 11 bases between. In DNA form, the CDR3 reads TGTGCCAGCAGTTACTCGGGGGGGACCGGCAATCAGCCCCAGCATTTT. Translating gives CASSYSGGTGNQPQHF.

This clone was picked up a small number of times. DNA of the CDR3: TGTGCCAGCTCACCGAGCCAATTCACTGAAGCTTTCTTT. Residues: CASSPSQFTEAFF. The chain carries TRBV18 and TRBJ1-1; D remains ambiguous. The CDR3 has 13 amino acids. Germline-derived CDR1 and CDR2 are KGHSH and LQKENI. The V gene lost 3 bases and the J gene lost 4 bases, with 9 bases spanning the gap.

The J gene is TRBJ2-1, the V gene TRBV7-2; weak D call: TRBD1 (5 bases). The V end was cut by 1 base, the J end by 6 bases, with 10 bases between. CDR1 and CDR2 (germline): SGHTA, FQGNSA. The CDR3 is made up of 14 amino acids. The CDR3 is CASSLGGASNEQFF. CDR3 DNA sequence: TGTGCCAGCAGCTTAGGGGGCGCTTCCAATGAGCAGTTCTTC.

V gene TRBV5-1 combines with J gene TRBJ2-7; possible D gene TRBD1, 6 bases. Trimming took 3 bases from V and 3 from J, leaving 13 bases between them. Germline CDR1 SGHRS, CDR2 YFSETQ. CDR3 length: 14 residues. The chain's CDR3 is CASSSRRDNYEQYF. CDR3 sequence (DNA): TGCGCCAGCAGCTCCCGCCGGGACAACTACGAGCAGTACTTC.

The chain is built from TRBV18 and TRBJ2-3; tentative D call: TRBD2 (5 bases). CDR1 KGHSH and CDR2 LQKENI come from the germline V gene. The CDR3 covers 15 residues. V was shortened by 6 bases and J by 2 bases, with 15 bases between the two germline ends. The CDR3 nucleotides read TGTGCCAGCTCCTCGGCCAGCGGAACCACAGATACGCAGTATTTT. Protein sequence: CASSSASGTTDTQYF. The full variable domain, completed using reference TRBV18 and TRBJ2-3, is NAGVMQNPRHLVRRRGQEARLRCSPMKGHSHVYWYRQLPEEGLKFMVYLQKENIIDESGMPKERFSAEFPKEGPSILRIQQVVRGDSAAYFCASSSASGTTDTQYFGPGTRLTVL.

This clone was counted a single time. This rearrangement joins TRBV7-9 to TRBJ1-2; 9 nucleotides line up with TRBD1. CDR1 is SEHNR, CDR2 FQNEAQ, per germline (reference sequence). With V trimmed by 6 bases and J by 10 bases, 9 bases remained unmatched. The CDR3 loop spans 13 amino acids. Written as DNA, the CDR3 is TGTGCCAGCAGGCTGGTCCGGGACAGGGACTACACCTTC. Translated, it gives CASRLVRDRDYTF.

The V gene is TRBV5-4, the J gene TRBJ2-3; the D is unclear. The V end lost 4 bases, the J end lost 2 bases, and 8 bases lay between the germline ends. Germline V lookup: CDR1 SGHNT, CDR2 YYREEE (reference sequence). The CDR3 extends over 13 amino acids. CDR3 in amino acids: CASSPQYTDTQYF. In DNA form, the CDR3 reads TGTGCCAGCAGCCCCCAGTACACAGATACGCAGTATTTT.

The gene calls are TRBV21-1 and TRBJ1-1. TRBV21-1 is annotated as a pseudogene. This CDR3 spans 14 amino acids. In nucleotides, the CDR3 is TGTGCCAGCAGCAAATGTGAGGGTTCGGCTGAAGCTTTCTTT. This encodes CASSKCEGSAEAFF.

As DNA, the CDR3 is TGCGCCAGCAATAGTGACAGGGTTGCTGAAGCTTTCTTT. Encoded protein: CASNSDRVAEAFF. The chain combines TRBV5-1 with TRBJ1-1; 7 bases map to TRBD1. Trimming took 6 bases from V and 6 from J; bases not matched to a gene: 8. This CDR3 has 13 residues. Germline CDR1 and CDR2: SGHRS and YFSETQ.

This clone was counted between two and nine times. The identical CDR3 is also encoded by other nucleotide sequences in the sample. DNA of the CDR3: TGTGCCAGTAGTATATCAGGTTATCAGCCCCAGCATTTT. Translated: CASSISGYQPQHF. This rearrangement joins TRBV19 to TRBJ1-5; D uncertain. This CDR3 region has 13 residues. Per the germline V gene, CDR1 is LNHDA and CDR2 is SQIVND (reference sequence). The V and J ends lost 2 bases and 5 bases respectively, with 7 bases between them.

Here the CDR3 DNA reads TGTGCCACCAGCAGAGACCGACAGGGCTACAATGAGCAGTTCTTC. Its protein is CATSRDRQGYNEQFF. V and J are TRBV15 and TRBJ2-1; 7 bases map to TRBD1. The CDR3 extends over 15 amino acids. The junction had 2 bases not matched to a gene; V was cut back by 0 bases and J by 3 bases. From germline, CDR1 is LNHNV and CDR2 YYDKDF (reference sequence).

The chain joins TRBV12-3 or TRBV12-4 to TRBJ1-1; 8 bases align to TRBD1. CDR3 length equals 12 residues. The trim removed 7 bases at V and 10 bases at J, leaving 8 bases unmatched. CDR3 bases: TGTGCCAGCATTAGGACAGGGTGGGGAGCTTTCTTT. Residues: CASIRTGWGAFF.

In nucleotides, the CDR3 is TGTGCCAGTCGGAACCGGGACACGCGGAACACTGAAGCTTTCTTT. The encoded protein is CASRNRDTRNTEAFF. The rearrangement links TRBV3-1 (or the pseudogene TRBV3-2) to TRBJ1-1; possibly TRBD1 for D (6 bases). V was pared by 9 bases and J by 1 base, with 18 bases between. Looked up from germline, CDR1 is LGHDT and CDR2 is YNNKEL (reference sequence). This CDR3 is built from 15 residues.

This rearrangement joins TRBV9 to TRBJ2-7, with 14 bases matching TRBD2. The trim removed 4 bases at V and 6 bases at J, leaving 6 bases unmatched. This CDR3 comprises 15 residues. Germline CDR1 SGDLS, CDR2 YYNGEE. The DNA of the CDR3 is TGTGCCAGCAGCCCTGGACTAGCGGGGGGCGGCGAGCAGTACTTC. This codes for CASSPGLAGGGEQYF.

For this clone: The sample has other DNA sequences that encode this CDR3 too. The chain combines TRBV5-1 with TRBJ1-5, with D maybe TRBD1 (5 bases). V was cut by 0 bases and J by 4 bases, with 8 bases left in between. CDR1 SGHRS and CDR2 YFSETQ come from the germline V gene. The CDR3 runs to 14 residues. The CDR3 region has the DNA TGCGCCAGCAGCTTGGGAGACAGAAATCAGCCCCAGCATTTT. Translated, it gives CASSLGDRNQPQHF.

The chain has TRBV6-5 and TRBJ2-7; 7 positions match TRBD1. The V segment lost 6 bases and the J segment 6 bases; nucleotides outside the gene matches: 8. The CDR3 is 13 residues long. Germline V gene lookup returns CDR1 MNHEY and CDR2 SVGAGI. The CDR3 DNA sequence: TGTGCCAGCAGCCAAGGACAGGCCCCCGAGCAGTACTTC. The encoded protein is CASSQGQAPEQYF.

This chain uses TRBV10-3 with TRBJ2-7; no firm D call. V shed 5 bases and J shed 6 bases, with 8 bases lying between them. Germline loops: CDR1 ENHRY, CDR2 SYGVKD. The CDR3 is 11 residues long. The CDR3 loop is CAISTSTEQYF. The CDR3 DNA follows: TGTGCCATCAGTACTTCAACCGAGCAGTACTTC.

The V and J genes are TRBV5-1 and TRBJ2-1; 11 bases agree with TRBD2. This CDR3 is built from 14 residues. From germline, CDR1 is SGHRS and CDR2 YFSETQ. With 7 bases clipped from V and 5 bases from J, the junction kept 5 bases outside the gene matches. The CDR3 here is CASAGTSGNNEQFF. The CDR3, as DNA: TGCGCCAGCGCCGGGACTAGCGGTAACAATGAGCAGTTCTTC.

The chain employs TRBV3-1 (or the pseudogene TRBV3-2) and TRBJ2-5, with a possible D match to TRBD2 (6 bases). The CDR3 runs to 14 residues. V was clipped by 1 base and J by 2 bases, with 8 bases between them. Germline CDR1 LGHDT, CDR2 YNNKEL (reference sequence). The CDR3 region has the DNA TGTGCCAGCAGCCAAGGGCGGGAACAAGAGACCCAGTACTTC. This sequence encodes CASSQGREQETQYF.

V gene TRBV5-6 combines with J gene TRBJ2-5, with 15 bases fitting TRBD2. The CDR3 sequence is 18 residues long. V shed 3 bases and J 3 bases; nucleotides not matched to a gene: 9. CDR1 and CDR2 from the germline V gene are SGHDT and YYEEEE. CDR3 nucleotide sequence: TGTGCCAGCAGCTGGGTCCCGGGACTAGCGGGGGGAGAAGAGACCCAGTACTTC. This gives the protein CASSWVPGLAGGEETQYF.

The chain uses TRBV7-3 and TRBJ2-7, with 7 bases that match TRBD2. The germline V gene encodes CDR1 SGHTA and CDR2 FQGTGA. This CDR3 is 15 amino acids long. V trimming: 1 base; J trimming: 3 bases; junction bases outside the gene matches: 6. Here the CDR3 reads CASSLSPGEGYEQYF. The CDR3 DNA is TGTGCCAGCAGCTTAAGTCCGGGGGAGGGCTACGAGCAGTACTTC.